This is a list of T cell receptor beta chains from one sample in a study of shared clonotypes between healthy human individuals. TCRdb's copy holds only in-frame clones and misses some; the assay was immunoSEQ multiplex PCR. The data hold 2 million to 2.5 million clones, with approximately 95% observed a single time. Sequences were obtained from naive CD4+ T cells sorted from blood. These receptor sequences come from a young man in good health. Each CDR3 is given with its conserved first and last residue. The order of the fields is J gene, CDR3 length, V gene, D gene, clone size, CDR3 protein, CDR3 DNA. D genes are given only for firm matches. Size values are once, few and many counts, or a class for expanded clones, and some rows have none.

J gene: TRBJ1-2; CDR3 length: 14; V gene: TRBV5-1; D gene: .; clone size: .; CDR3 protein: CASSLTGFDYGYTF; CDR3 DNA: TGCGCCAGCAGCTTGACAGGGTTTGACTATGGCTACACCTTC
J gene: TRBJ2-2; CDR3 length: 14; V gene: TRBV29-1; D gene: TRBD2; clone size: .; CDR3 protein: CSVDSGDPTGELFF; CDR3 DNA: TGCAGCGTTGATAGCGGGGATCCCACCGGGGAGCTGTTTTTT
J gene: TRBJ1-5; CDR3 length: 16; V gene: TRBV5-1; D gene: .; clone size: .; CDR3 protein: CASSLGTHDSNQPQHF; CDR3 DNA: TGCGCCAGCAGCCTTGGGACACACGATAGCAATCAGCCCCAGCATTTT
J gene: TRBJ2-1; CDR3 length: 15; V gene: TRBV11-2; D gene: TRBD1; clone size: few; CDR3 protein: CASSRDRAGYNEQFF; CDR3 DNA: TGTGCCAGCAGCCGGGACAGGGCTGGGTACAATGAGCAGTTCTTC
J gene: TRBJ2-7; CDR3 length: 14; V gene: TRBV6-1; D gene: .; clone size: .; CDR3 protein: CASSGGPASYEQYF; CDR3 DNA: TGTGCCAGCAGTGGGGGACCCGCCTCCTACGAGCAGTACTTC
J gene: TRBJ2-1; CDR3 length: 17; V gene: TRBV19; D gene: TRBD2; clone size: .; CDR3 protein: CASSIATSGAKNNEQFF; CDR3 DNA: TGTGCCAGTAGTATAGCTACTAGCGGTGCCAAGAACAATGAGCAGTTCTTC
J gene: TRBJ1-1; CDR3 length: 11; V gene: TRBV20-1; D gene: .; clone size: .; CDR3 protein: CSASGNTEAFF; CDR3 DNA: TGCAGTGCTTCGGGGAACACTGAAGCTTTCTTT
J gene: TRBJ2-3; CDR3 length: 14; V gene: TRBV28; D gene: .; clone size: .; CDR3 protein: CASSLGAGVHTQYF; CDR3 DNA: TGTGCCAGCAGTTTGGGGGCGGGAGTACATACGCAGTATTTT
J gene: TRBJ1-5; CDR3 length: 14; V gene: TRBV5-1; D gene: TRBD1; clone size: .; CDR3 protein: CASSLEAGGQPQHF; CDR3 DNA: TGCGCCAGCAGCTTGGAGGCAGGGGGTCAGCCCCAGCATTTT
J gene: TRBJ1-1; CDR3 length: 15; V gene: TRBV5-1; D gene: .; clone size: .; CDR3 protein: CASSLKGGGDTEAFF; CDR3 DNA: TGCGCCAGCAGCTTAAAGGGGGGCGGTGACACTGAAGCTTTCTTT
J gene: TRBJ2-1; CDR3 length: 15; V gene: TRBV6-1; D gene: .; clone size: .; CDR3 protein: CASSLPASSYNEQFF; CDR3 DNA: TGTGCCAGCAGTTTACCCGCGAGCTCCTACAATGAGCAGTTCTTC
J gene: TRBJ1-5; CDR3 length: 14; V gene: TRBV6-1; D gene: .; clone size: .; CDR3 protein: CASSNSLQGQPQHF; CDR3 DNA: TGTGCCAGCAGTAACAGCCTTCAGGGTCAGCCCCAGCATTTT